One and the same sample provided the 25 T cell receptor beta chains below, sequenced in a study of regulatory T cells in long-lasting Graves disease. CDR3 regions were amplified by Arm-PCR using iRepertoire HTBI primers to build TCR beta libraries. TCRdb re-called the multiplex PCR reads through MiXCR, storing one row per CDR3 protein. Of 550,000 to 700,000 distinct CDR3 sequences detected, about 16% appear once; the ten largest clones hold about 12%. Noted time point: newly diagnosed GD, antithyroid drugs for less than 3 months. RNA isolated from PBMCs was used to make the TCR library. The sample was also reused in another study, on T cells in Graves' hyperthyroidism and ophthalmopathy.

Source: peripheral blood mononuclear cells (PBMCs), taken at new diagnosis, from a patient treated with antithyroid drugs. The receptor source for this set is a man aged 18 to 35 with Graves disease.

Only a few counts were recorded for this clonotype. The chain links TRBV7-9 to TRBJ1-2; 11 bases are shared with TRBD1. The trim removed 5 bases at V and 8 bases at J, leaving 10 bases unmatched. CDR3 size: 15 residues. From germline, CDR1 is SEHNR and CDR2 FQNEAQ (reference sequence). CDR3 DNA sequence: TGTGCCAGCAGCGAAGGGACAGGGGGAAGGGGAGGCTACACCTTC. Protein sequence: CASSEGTGGRGGYTF.

This clonotype occurred many times. The V gene is TRBV2, the J gene TRBJ2-7, with 7 bases aligning to TRBD1. CDR1 is SNHLY and CDR2 is FYNNEI in the germline V gene. The CDR3 is made up of 13 amino acids. The trim removed 8 bases at V and 1 base at J, leaving 5 bases unmatched. CDR3 amino acids: CASLGQDSYEQYF. CDR3 coding DNA: TGTGCCAGCCTCGGACAGGATTCCTACGAGCAGTACTTC. The whole variable domain, remainder taken from reference TRBV2 and TRBJ2-7, is EPEVTQTPSHQVTQMGQEVILRCVPISNHLYFYWYRQILGQKVEFLVSFYNNEISEKSEIFDDQFSVERPDGSNFTLKIRSTKLEDSAMYFCASLGQDSYEQYFGPGTRLTVT.

This clonotype was seen a handful of times. V and J are TRBV9 and TRBJ2-1; tentative D call: TRBD1 (5 bases). Per germline, CDR1 SGDLS and CDR2 YYNGEE. The CDR3 is 15 residues long. Trimming shortened V by 0 bases and J by 2 bases, and 9 bases separated the two germline ends. This CDR3 reads CASSVERTTYNEQFF. CDR3 coding DNA: TGTGCCAGCAGCGTAGAGAGGACAACCTACAATGAGCAGTTCTTC.

This clonotype occurred a few times. This chain joins TRBV7-3 and TRBJ2-3, with 11 bases matching TRBD2. Trimming cost V 5 bases and J 3 bases; bases outside gene matches: 7. Germline CDR1 and CDR2: SGHTA and FQGTGA. The CDR3 runs 16 residues. CDR3 coding DNA: TGTGCCAGCAGCGAGAGACTAGCGGGAAAAACAGATACGCAGTATTTT. Protein: CASSERLAGKTDTQYF.

The rearrangement uses TRBV6-2 or TRBV6-3 and TRBJ1-5, with D maybe TRBD1 (5 bases). CDR1 and CDR2 (germline): MNHEY, SVGEGT. With 10 bases removed from V and 6 bases from J, the gap between germline ends came to 16 bases. The CDR3 extends over 13 amino acids. CDR3: CAIEAGGGQPQHF. The CDR3 nucleotides read TGTGCCATCGAGGCTGGGGGAGGTCAGCCCCAGCATTTT.

This clonotype was seen many times. V is TRBV2 and J is TRBJ2-1; possible D gene TRBD1, 6 bases. The CDR3 contains 13 residues. Germline CDR1 SNHLY, CDR2 FYNNEI. The V end lost 6 bases, the J end lost 5 bases, and 11 bases lay between the germline ends. The CDR3 loop reads CASRTGQHNEQFF. For the CDR3, the DNA is TGTGCCAGCAGGACCGGACAGCACAATGAGCAGTTCTTC.

The chain links TRBV29-1 to TRBJ2-7; 8 nucleotides line up with TRBD1. The CDR3 runs 17 residues. Germline CDR1 is SQVTM and CDR2 is ANQGSEA. Losses at the gene ends were 0 bases for V and 3 bases for J; bases not matched to a gene: 13. CDR3 residues: CSVEDPTGVGLGYEQYF. In DNA form, the CDR3 reads TGCAGCGTTGAAGATCCGACAGGGGTGGGCCTGGGCTACGAGCAGTACTTC.

This chain links TRBV6-5 with TRBJ2-1; 10 bases map to TRBD2. This CDR3 contains 16 residues. The ends lost 0 bases at V and 6 bases at J; junction bases unmatched: 5. Germline loops: CDR1 MNHEY, CDR2 SVGAGI. CDR3 residues: CASSYSDSGRFNEQFF. The CDR3, as DNA: TGTGCCAGCAGTTACTCCGATAGCGGGAGGTTCAATGAGCAGTTCTTC.

As for this clonotype: One base separates it from a far larger clone, so it is likely a read error. The chain employs TRBV7-9 and TRBJ1-4; D gene unclear. CDR3 size: 16 residues. CDR1 and CDR2 (germline): SEHNR, FQNEAQ (reference sequence). The ends were cut back, 6 bases at V and 6 bases at J, with 20 bases in the middle. The CDR3 DNA sequence: TGTGCCAGCAGGGCCGGGAGGTCGGAGATTCATGAAAAACTGTTTTTT. It yields the protein CASRAGRSEIHEKLFF.

The chain is built from TRBV4-1 and TRBJ2-7, with D perhaps TRBD1 (6 bases). Between the trimmed V and J ends, which lost 5 bases and 5 bases, there was a span of 13 bases. Germline-derived CDR1 and CDR2 are MGHRA and YSYEKL. CDR3 size: 13 residues. Here the CDR3 reads CASSWNRVHEQYF. The CDR3 bases are TGCGCCAGCAGCTGGAACAGGGTCCACGAGCAGTACTTC.

J is TRBJ2-3 and V is TRBV27, with D possibly being TRBD2 (5 bases). The CDR3 consists of 15 residues. Germline CDR1 reads MNHEY; CDR2 reads SMNVEV (reference sequence). Deletions cut 5 bases from V and 7 bases from J, with 19 bases between. The CDR3 loop is CASSPLAWGGNTQYF. The DNA of the CDR3 is TGTGCCAGCAGTCCCTTAGCGTGGGGTGGGAATACGCAGTATTTT.

This clonotype was detected ten times or more. The J gene is TRBJ2-1, the V gene TRBV20-1, with TRBD1 as a possible D gene (5 bases). The CDR3 runs to 16 residues. V was pared by 2 bases and J by 4 bases, with 18 bases between. Germline V CDR1 and CDR2: DFQATT, SNEGSKA (reference sequence). CDR3 in DNA: TGCAGTGCTAGATCCTGGGGTCAGGGCCGGTACAATGAGCAGTTCTTC. Its translation is CSARSWGQGRYNEQFF.

The gene calls are TRBV11-3 and TRBJ2-1; 8 bases map to TRBD2. This CDR3 contains 11 residues. With 8 bases clipped from V and 9 bases from J, the junction kept 3 bases outside the gene matches. From germline, CDR1 is SGHNT and CDR2 YENEEA. The CDR3 DNA follows: TGTGCCAGCGGCCGGGGGGGTGAGCAGTTCTTC. This sequence encodes CASGRGGEQFF. The whole variable domain, remainder taken from reference TRBV11-3 and TRBJ2-1, is EAGVVQSPRYKIIEKKQPVAFWCNPISGHNTLYWYLQNLGQGPELLIRYENEEAVDDSQLPKDRFSAERLKGVDSTLKIQPAELGDSAVYLCASGRGGEQFFGPGTRLTVL.

The table lists this clonotype with a few counts. One end of the junction does not line up with germline, which may come from a read error. The rearrangement uses TRBV6-1 and TRBJ1-4, with D hard to call. The CDR3 extends over 15 amino acids. Germline CDR1 reads MNHNS; CDR2 reads SASEGT. CDR3 protein: CASSELAAYNEELFF. CDR3 in DNA: TGTGCCAGCAGTGAGTTGGCCGCTTATAATGAAGAACTGTTTTTT.

In this sample, this clonotype turned up a few times. Since a far larger clone is one base different, this is likely a read error. V gene TRBV11-2 combines with J gene TRBJ2-1, with a weak D call TRBD2 (7 bases). Germline V lookup: CDR1 SGHAT, CDR2 FQNNGV. The CDR3 is made up of 16 amino acids. V lost 4 bases and J lost 10, with 23 bases in between. In nucleotides, the CDR3 is TGTGCCAGCAGCTCGGGGGCGGGAGTGAAGGCCTACGAGCAGTTCTTC. This sequence encodes CASSSGAGVKAYEQFF. Full variable domain (outside the CDR3, taken from reference TRBV11-2 and TRBJ2-1): EAGVAQSPRYKIIEKRQSVAFWCNPISGHATLYWYQQILGQGPKLLIQFQNNGVVDDSQLPKDRFSAERLKGVDSTLKIQPAKLEDSAVYLCASSSGAGVKAYEQFFGPGTRLTVL.

There are a few counts of this clonotype. A read error is possible here, since a much larger clone lies one base away. CDR3 sequence reads: CASSSAGTVQGTQYF. CDR3 bases: TGTGCCAGCAGTTCAGCCGGGACAGTCCAAGGGACCCAGTACTTC. The J gene is TRBJ2-5, the V gene TRBV27, with 7 nucleotides matching TRBD1. CDR3 length: 15 amino acids. In germline, CDR1 is MNHEY, CDR2 SMNVEV (reference sequence).

This clonotype has a handful of counts. The chain uses TRBV6-2 or TRBV6-3 and TRBJ1-5; the D gene is possibly TRBD1 (5 bases). Germline lookup yields CDR1 MNHEY and CDR2 SVGEGT. V was trimmed by 8 bases and J by 0 bases, leaving 14 bases between them. The CDR3 is 15 residues long. The CDR3 reads CASVQRTSSNQPQHF. CDR3 DNA sequence: TGTGCCAGCGTACAACGGACAAGTAGCAATCAGCCCCAGCATTTT.

Ten or more counts support this clonotype. The chain's CDR3 is CASSSHPPFGTQYF. The DNA for the CDR3 is TGTGCCAGCAGCTCCCACCCGCCGTTCGGTACGCAGTATTTT. The chain links TRBV13 to TRBJ2-3; no clear D gene. V lost 4 bases and J 8 bases, leaving 16 bases between the germline ends. Germline V lookup: CDR1 PRHDT, CDR2 FYEKMQ (reference sequence). The CDR3 is made up of 14 amino acids.

This clonotype was seen ten or more times. The chain combines TRBV2 with TRBJ1-4, with TRBD1 matching over 8 bases. In germline, CDR1 is SNHLY, CDR2 FYNNEI. The V gene end was trimmed by 4 bases and the J gene end by 7 bases; junction bases not matched to a gene: 5. The CDR3 spans 14 residues. The CDR3 DNA follows: TGTGCCAGCAGTGCGGACAGGGAGGGTGAAAAACTGTTTTTT. Protein product: CASSADREGEKLFF.

The gene calls are TRBV19 and TRBJ1-1; perhaps TRBD1 as D (5 bases). Trimming removed 5 bases at V and 4 bases at J, with 17 bases between. CDR3 length: 15 amino acids. In germline, CDR1 is LNHDA, CDR2 SQIVND (reference sequence). CDR3 sequence reads: CASSREGTLITEAFF. CDR3 DNA: TGTGCCAGTAGTCGAGAGGGGACCCTGATCACTGAAGCTTTCTTT.

The chain joins TRBV20-1 to TRBJ2-5; maybe TRBD2 (6 bases). Between the trimmed V and J ends, which lost 5 bases and 5 bases, there was a span of 21 bases. CDR3 length: 15 residues. The V gene's germline CDR1 is DFQATT and CDR2 SNEGSKA (reference sequence). The CDR3 DNA reads as TGCAGTGCTCCCACCGTCTTAGCGGACGGGGAGACCCAGTACTTC. Protein product: CSAPTVLADGETQYF.

Many counts were recorded for this clonotype. This chain joins TRBV7-9 and TRBJ2-3; D may be TRBD2 (5 bases). The germline CDR1 and CDR2 sequences are SEHNR and FQNEAQ (reference sequence). V lost 8 bases and J lost 2, with 14 bases in between. The CDR3 contains 14 residues. The CDR3 region has the DNA TGTGCCAGCTCGGGATTTCGAAACACAGATACGCAGTATTTT. This gives the protein CASSGFRNTDTQYF.

This clonotype showed up many times. The rearrangement uses TRBV12-3 or TRBV12-4 and TRBJ1-5; unclear D gene. CDR3 length: 14 amino acids. V lost 8 bases and J lost 0, with 11 bases in between. CDR3 nucleotide sequence: TGTGCCAGCTGGACCCCGGCTAGCAATCAGCCCCAGCATTTT. This encodes CASWTPASNQPQHF.

This clonotype was recorded at least ten times. The chain uses TRBV12-5 and TRBJ1-1, with a weak D call TRBD1 (6 bases). Trimming took off 1 base at V and 10 bases at J, with 16 bases between the two ends. The CDR3 is made up of 14 amino acids. CDR1 is LGHNT, CDR2 FRNRAP, per germline. The CDR3 region has the DNA TGTGCTAGTGGTTTGGCGGGGGCCCACAGCGGAGCTTTCTTT. Its translation: CASGLAGAHSGAFF.

This clonotype was detected ten times or more. Mismatch with germline at one junction end may stem from a read error. This sequence joins TRBV5-1 and TRBJ2-1; D may correspond to TRBD1 or TRBD2 (6 bases each). Germline assignment: CDR1 SGHRS and CDR2 YFSETQ. The CDR3 is 16 residues long. The CDR3, as DNA: TGTGCCAGCAGTTTAGGGGGGCGGTCCTCCTACAATGAGCAGTTCTTC. Translation gives CASSLGGRSSYNEQFF.